This T cell receptor beta chain was documented in a study of OX40 agonist ivuxolimab in advanced cancers. Background for the entire study: Ivuxolimab was a fully human IgG2 agonistic monoclonal antibody targeting the costimulatory receptor OX40 (CD134). Peripheral TCRbeta sequencing aimed to test whether ivuxolimab altered TCR sequence diversity and caused clonal T-cell expansion. Of the 50 or so patients in dose escalation, about 20 had hepatocellular carcinoma, approximately 15 had melanoma, 9 had renal cell carcinoma and 9 had head and neck cancer. Intravenous ivuxolimab was administered to patients every 2 weeks at six dose levels: 0.01, 0.1, 0.3, 1.5, 3 and 10 mg/kg. Patients were allowed to have had prior anti-PD-1, anti-PD-L1 or anti-CTLA-4 therapy, and approximately 40% of the dose-escalation patients had previously received checkpoint inhibitors. The dose-escalation cohort was over 70% male with a mean age of 60 years, ranging from roughly 20 to 85. Partial responses were achieved by three dose-escalation patients, of whom one had hepatocellular carcinoma and two had cutaneous melanoma. The paper reports the monotherapy dose-escalation portion (N of about 47 patients) of the phase I ivuxolimab trial. Broad study findings and their caveats: At doses from 0.1 to 3.0 mg/kg, clonal expansion was seen in both CD4+ and CD8+ blood T cells between baseline and week 6. In the 0.1-3.0 mg/kg groups, partial responders were among the patients with the lowest normalized peripheral clonal expansion, particularly in CD8+ T cells. After ivuxolimab, expanded clones were on average more numerous among CD8+ T cells than among CD4+ T cells. Antigen specificity was not determined for the clonally expanded peripheral T cells. Low levels of normalized T-cell clonal expansion were also seen in some patients who did not respond.

To note about this clone: Its antigen is unknown. No qualities accompany the bases; no much larger clone lies one base away.

The trial excluded patients who had a history of autoimmune disease or were on systemic immunosuppression. Peripheral blood for TCR sequencing was drawn from every dose cohort at baseline, at cycle 4 day 1 and at cycle 7 day 1. The samples were drawn from a first-in-human, open-label, multicenter phase I dose-escalation trial of ivuxolimab. The trial enrolled adults with locally advanced or metastatic head and neck squamous cell, hepatocellular, melanoma or renal cell carcinoma. Before TCR sequencing, CD4+ and CD8+ T cells were separately sorted from peripheral blood. For sequencing of the TCRbeta CDR3 region, genomic DNA was extracted from the sorted cells. TCRbeta CDR3 regions were sequenced using the immunoSEQ Assay. The table comes from immuneACCESS by way of TCRdb, which keeps in-frame sequences with V and J called. Part of the clones is missing from these tables; in studies checked, under half for an unresolved V gene and the rest for unknown reasons. The sample data list 69,000 or so clones, and about four fifths of these were observed just once. The biggest ten clones account for approximately 5% of the sample.

The germline V gene yields SGHRS for CDR1 and YFSETQ for CDR2. V is clipped by 4 bases and J by 4 bases, and the sequence between their germline boundaries is 20 bases long. The CDR3 covers 16 residues, taking in both the cysteine and the phenylalanine. This entry keeps only the CDR3 DNA: 48 bases, framed from base 1. Sequenced here: CD4+ or CD8+ T cells sorted from blood, sampled in a trial of the OX40 agonist ivuxolimab. The chain uses TRBV5-1 and TRBJ2-5; possibly the D gene is TRBD2, per 7 matching bases. This receptor was obtained from an adult with an advanced solid tumor such as melanoma, head and neck, liver or kidney cancer. DNA sequence: TGCGCCAGCAGCCTTTCCGGACAGTCGGGAGGAGAGACCCAGTACTTC. Translation gives CASSLSGQSGGETQYF. The full variable domain, with segments outside the CDR3 supplied by the reference TRBV5-1 and TRBJ2-5 proteins, appears as KAGVTQTPRYLIKTRGQQVTLSCSPISGHRSVSWYQQTPGQGLQFLFEYFSETQRNKGNFPGRFSGRQFSNSRSEMNVSTLELGDSALYLCASSLSGQSGGETQYFGPGTRLLVL.